The sequence of this T cell receptor beta chain was determined in a study of T cells in Graves' hyperthyroidism and ophthalmopathy. In regard to this clonotype: The antigen is undetermined.

Study observations and caveats: Blood samples included most of the expanded thyroid clonotypes exceeding 0.001.

Authors of the study amplified TCR beta CDR3 regions from RNA transcripts. An initial round of RT-PCR targeting the TCR CDR3 relied on the HTBI primer set. MiXCR, run by TCRdb on the multiplex PCR reads, gives a single entry per CDR3 protein. The sample shows almost 600,000 distinct CDR3 sequences, approximately 15% of them seen only once. Patients between 18 and 65 years old had hyperthyroidism, newly diagnosed and lasting under 2 months. Blood was drawn at first hyperthyroidism diagnosis, before any ophthalmopathy symptoms. The V segment lost 3 bases and the J segment 6 bases; nucleotides outside the gene matches: 2. Germline CDR1 MNHEY, CDR2 SMNVEV (reference sequence). The CDR3 sequence is 15 residues long.

Sequenced input: blood. The J gene is TRBJ1-4, the V gene TRBV27, with 12 bases matching TRBD1. The receptor was derived from a woman aged 30 to 39 with Graves' hyperthyroidism that later progressed to Graves' ophthalmopathy. The CDR3 DNA reads as TGTGCCAGCAGTTTCCGGGACAGGGGGCATGAAAAACTGTTTTTT. Translated, it gives CASSFRDRGHEKLFF.